A single T cell receptor (beta chain) is shown here with its context. The antigen is unknown. This sample is part of a study of blood T cells in healthy people across ages. Study results and caveats: For the donors, CMV status was unknown and possibly confounded expanded clonotype changes. Naive T cell percentage strongly correlated with TCR beta diversity.

Sample-barcoded 5' priming and a J-beta primer mix drove a second PCR of 7 to 11 cycles. Using its own MiXCR run on the 5' RACE reads, TCRdb lists one record per CDR3 protein. The sample has 780,000 or so distinct CDR3 sequences, 50% to 65% seen once. V was clipped by 6 bases and J by 3 bases, with 14 bases between them. The V gene's germline CDR1 is DFQATT and CDR2 SNEGSKA (reference sequence). The CDR3 is 13 amino acids. What was sequenced was blood. The chain combines TRBV20-1 with TRBJ1-1, with D uncertain. The sequence came from an elderly man in good health. The CDR3 region is CSAATGYYTEAFF. The CDR3 nucleotides read TGCAGTGCGGCTACGGGGTACTACACTGAAGCTTTCTTT.